The rows below give T cell receptor beta chains drawn from one sample of a study of cytomegalovirus exposure and HLA in healthy donors. Produced via immunoSEQ multiplex PCR; TCRdb's table is partial and in-frame only. Among approximately 160,000 clones listed, roughly 80% were seen once. Specimen: PBMCs. The receptors stem from a male donor in good health and CMV-seronegative. The CDR3 runs from the conserved cysteine through the conserved F or W. The order of the fields is CDR3 DNA, CDR3 protein, V gene, D gene, clone size, J gene. The D gene is left open where the match is weak. Clone size is shown for a subset of rows, as once, few, many or a class of expanded clone.

CDR3 DNA: TGTGCCAGCAGCTCCACAGCGGGATACAATGAGCAGTTCTTC
CDR3 protein: CASSSTAGYNEQFF
V gene: TRBV7-2
D gene: TRBD2
clone size: -
J gene: TRBJ2-1

CDR3 DNA: TGTGCCATCAGTGATTCGGGGGGGCAGGGGAACACTGAAGCTTTCTTT
CDR3 protein: CAISDSGGQGNTEAFF
V gene: TRBV10-3
D gene: -
clone size: -
J gene: TRBJ1-1

CDR3 DNA: TGTGCCAGCAGCCCGACCGGGACAGGGAACCAGCCCCAGCATTTT
CDR3 protein: CASSPTGTGNQPQHF
V gene: TRBV4-2
D gene: TRBD1
clone size: -
J gene: TRBJ1-5

CDR3 DNA: TGTGCCAGCAAAGGTGGACAGGGTTATGAAAAACTGTTTTTT
CDR3 protein: CASKGGQGYEKLFF
V gene: TRBV28
D gene: TRBD1
clone size: -
J gene: TRBJ1-4

CDR3 DNA: TGTGCCAGCAGCCGACAGGGGTCGGGCAATCAGCCCCAGCATTTT
CDR3 protein: CASSRQGSGNQPQHF
V gene: TRBV28
D gene: TRBD1
clone size: -
J gene: TRBJ1-5

CDR3 DNA: TGCGCCAGCAGCCAAGTTTTGAGCGGGGCAGCAACTAATGAAAAACTGTTTTTT
CDR3 protein: CASSQVLSGAATNEKLFF
V gene: TRBV4-1
D gene: -
clone size: -
J gene: TRBJ1-4

CDR3 DNA: TGCAGCGTTGTTACTAGCTACTCCTACGAGCAGTACTTC
CDR3 protein: CSVVTSYSYEQYF
V gene: TRBV29-1
D gene: -
clone size: -
J gene: TRBJ2-7

CDR3 DNA: TGTGCCAGCAGTGAATCGGACAGGCCTTTCGAGCAGTACTTC
CDR3 protein: CASSESDRPFEQYF
V gene: TRBV2
D gene: TRBD1
clone size: -
J gene: TRBJ2-7

CDR3 DNA: TGCGCCAGCAGCCAAGATGTGGCAGCGAGCACAGATACGCAGTATTTT
CDR3 protein: CASSQDVAASTDTQYF
V gene: TRBV4-3
D gene: -
clone size: -
J gene: TRBJ2-3

CDR3 DNA: TGTGCCAGCAGTGAAGCGCGGTTGGCAGGGATCTATGGCTACACCTTC
CDR3 protein: CASSEARLAGIYGYTF
V gene: TRBV6-1
D gene: -
clone size: -
J gene: TRBJ1-2

CDR3 DNA: TGTGCCAGCAGTTGGACAGTGGATGAAAAACTGTTTTTT
CDR3 protein: CASSWTVDEKLFF
V gene: TRBV28
D gene: -
clone size: -
J gene: TRBJ1-4

CDR3 DNA: TGTGCCAGTGCTCCGGGAACCTACGAGCAGTACTTC
CDR3 protein: CASAPGTYEQYF
V gene: TRBV19
D gene: -
clone size: -
J gene: TRBJ2-7

CDR3 DNA: TGTGCCAGTAGTATGGGTAGCGGGGGTCCCACAGATACGCAGTATTTT
CDR3 protein: CASSMGSGGPTDTQYF
V gene: TRBV19
D gene: TRBD2
clone size: few
J gene: TRBJ2-3

CDR3 DNA: TGTGCCAGCAGCGTAGGAGGGACAACGTTGGAAAAACTGTTTTTT
CDR3 protein: CASSVGGTTLEKLFF
V gene: TRBV9
D gene: -
clone size: -
J gene: TRBJ1-4

CDR3 DNA: TGCGCCAGCAGCCCCAGGGATTTCGATGAAAAACTGTTTTTT
CDR3 protein: CASSPRDFDEKLFF
V gene: TRBV5-1
D gene: -
clone size: once
J gene: TRBJ1-4

CDR3 DNA: TGTGCCAGCAGTGACGGAGGAAGCAATCAGCCCCAGCATTTT
CDR3 protein: CASSDGGSNQPQHF
V gene: TRBV27
D gene: -
clone size: -
J gene: TRBJ1-5

CDR3 DNA: TGTGCCTGGAGTAAGGGTGCGGGGGACTACGAGCAGTACTTC
CDR3 protein: CAWSKGAGDYEQYF
V gene: TRBV30
D gene: TRBD2
clone size: -
J gene: TRBJ2-7

CDR3 DNA: TGTGCCAGCAGTTCACCCGGGACTAGCGCGTACGAGCAGTACTTC
CDR3 protein: CASSSPGTSAYEQYF
V gene: TRBV27
D gene: TRBD2
clone size: -
J gene: TRBJ2-7

CDR3 DNA: TGTGCCAGCAGAGACAGGATCTATGGCTACACCTTC
CDR3 protein: CASRDRIYGYTF
V gene: TRBV6-1
D gene: -
clone size: few
J gene: TRBJ1-2

CDR3 DNA: TGTGCCAGCAGCACGCGACAGGGGGCCTATGGCTACACCTTC
CDR3 protein: CASSTRQGAYGYTF
V gene: TRBV5-6
D gene: TRBD1
clone size: -
J gene: TRBJ1-2

CDR3 DNA: TGTGCCAGCAGCGTAGGCACAGGGAATCAGCCCCAGCATTTT
CDR3 protein: CASSVGTGNQPQHF
V gene: TRBV9
D gene: -
clone size: -
J gene: TRBJ1-5

CDR3 DNA: TGTGCCAGCAGTGTTCAGGGGCCGAACACTGAAGCTTTCTTT
CDR3 protein: CASSVQGPNTEAFF
V gene: TRBV2
D gene: -
clone size: -
J gene: TRBJ1-1

CDR3 DNA: TGCAGCGTAGGGACAGGTAGTGAGACCCAGTACTTC
CDR3 protein: CSVGTGSETQYF
V gene: TRBV29-1
D gene: TRBD1
clone size: -
J gene: TRBJ2-5

CDR3 DNA: TGTGCCATCAGTGGCGGGACTAGCGGGGGCAAGCCCCGGGATACGCAGTATTTT
CDR3 protein: CAISGGTSGGKPRDTQYF
V gene: TRBV10-3
D gene: TRBD2
clone size: -
J gene: TRBJ2-3

CDR3 DNA: TGCGCCAGCAGCCTCGTAGGGGATACAGGGTTGGGCTACACCTTC
CDR3 protein: CASSLVGDTGLGYTF
V gene: TRBV4-1
D gene: -
clone size: -
J gene: TRBJ1-2

CDR3 DNA: TGTGCCAGCAGCCCGGGACAGCTGCACACTGAAGCTTTCTTT
CDR3 protein: CASSPGQLHTEAFF
V gene: TRBV6-6
D gene: TRBD1
clone size: -
J gene: TRBJ1-1

CDR3 DNA: TGTGCCAGCAGCCCACTCGGACTAGCGGGAGACGAGCAGTACTTC
CDR3 protein: CASSPLGLAGDEQYF
V gene: TRBV16
D gene: TRBD2
clone size: few
J gene: TRBJ2-7

CDR3 DNA: TGTGCCAGCAGCTCCCGGGGATACTCGGGCTACGAGCAGTACTTC
CDR3 protein: CASSSRGYSGYEQYF
V gene: TRBV13
D gene: -
clone size: -
J gene: TRBJ2-7

CDR3 DNA: TGTGCCAGCAGCCAGCCGGGACAGCAAGAGACCCAGTACTTC
CDR3 protein: CASSQPGQQETQYF
V gene: TRBV4-2
D gene: TRBD1
clone size: -
J gene: TRBJ2-5

CDR3 DNA: TGCGCCAGCACACCCCGGACAGGGGGCGGCGATGAGCAGTTCTTC
CDR3 protein: CASTPRTGGGDEQFF
V gene: TRBV5-1
D gene: TRBD1
clone size: -
J gene: TRBJ2-1

CDR3 DNA: TGTGCCAGCAGCCTGCTTCGGGGGAATTACAATGAGCAGTTCTTC
CDR3 protein: CASSLLRGNYNEQFF
V gene: TRBV14
D gene: -
clone size: -
J gene: TRBJ2-1

CDR3 DNA: TGTGCCAGCAGTTACAGGGCTAGCGGGGAAGACAATGAGCAGTTCTTC
CDR3 protein: CASSYRASGEDNEQFF
V gene: TRBV6-6
D gene: TRBD2
clone size: -
J gene: TRBJ2-1

CDR3 DNA: TGTGCCAGCAGCTCAAACCCGGACAGGGCGACAATCTCTGGGGCCAACGTCCTGACTTTC
CDR3 protein: CASSSNPDRATISGANVLTF
V gene: TRBV7-3
D gene: TRBD1
clone size: -
J gene: TRBJ2-6

CDR3 DNA: TGTGCCAGCAGCTTCGGAGGGTTCTACGAGCAGTACTTC
CDR3 protein: CASSFGGFYEQYF
V gene: TRBV7-8
D gene: -
clone size: -
J gene: TRBJ2-7

CDR3 DNA: TGCGCCAGCAGCTTGGCCGGGGGGTCCTATGGCTACACCTTC
CDR3 protein: CASSLAGGSYGYTF
V gene: TRBV5-1
D gene: -
clone size: once
J gene: TRBJ1-2

CDR3 DNA: TGTGCCAGCAGCTTAACAGAGAGCAATCAGCCCCAGCATTTT
CDR3 protein: CASSLTESNQPQHF
V gene: TRBV7-9
D gene: -
clone size: -
J gene: TRBJ1-5

CDR3 DNA: TGTGCCAGCCAGGACAGGGCCGGTCAGTCACCCCTCCACTTT
CDR3 protein: CASQDRAGQSPLHF
V gene: TRBV19
D gene: TRBD1
clone size: -
J gene: TRBJ1-6

CDR3 DNA: TGTGCCAGCTCACCACCGGCCACCAACACTGAAGCTTTCTTT
CDR3 protein: CASSPPATNTEAFF
V gene: TRBV18
D gene: -
clone size: few
J gene: TRBJ1-1

CDR3 DNA: TGCGCCAGCAGCTTGGCCGAGGGAGGGAGCGAGCAGTACTTC
CDR3 protein: CASSLAEGGSEQYF
V gene: TRBV5-1
D gene: TRBD2
clone size: -
J gene: TRBJ2-7

CDR3 DNA: TGTGCCAGCAGCTTAACAAATAACTATCAGTACTTC
CDR3 protein: CASSLTNNYQYF
V gene: TRBV7-2
D gene: -
clone size: -
J gene: TRBJ2-4

CDR3 DNA: TGCGCCAGCAGCCTTACGACCATATGGGGCGAGCAGTACTTC
CDR3 protein: CASSLTTIWGEQYF
V gene: TRBV4-1
D gene: -
clone size: -
J gene: TRBJ2-7

CDR3 DNA: TGTGCCAGCAACCAGGGTACCGGGGAGCTGTTTTTT
CDR3 protein: CASNQGTGELFF
V gene: TRBV2
D gene: -
clone size: -
J gene: TRBJ2-2

CDR3 DNA: TGTGCCACCAGCACCCGGACTAGCGGGCACGAGCAGTACTTC
CDR3 protein: CATSTRTSGHEQYF
V gene: TRBV15
D gene: TRBD2
clone size: once
J gene: TRBJ2-7

CDR3 DNA: TGTGCCAGCTCACCCGGGACTAGGTTCAATGAGCAGTTCTTC
CDR3 protein: CASSPGTRFNEQFF
V gene: TRBV18
D gene: TRBD2
clone size: once
J gene: TRBJ2-1

CDR3 DNA: TGTGCCAGCAGCATCACTTACGAGCAGTACTTC
CDR3 protein: CASSITYEQYF
V gene: TRBV7-2
D gene: -
clone size: -
J gene: TRBJ2-7

CDR3 DNA: TGCAGCGTTGTGCTTATAGCGGGTACCTACGAGCAGTACTTC
CDR3 protein: CSVVLIAGTYEQYF
V gene: TRBV29-1
D gene: TRBD2
clone size: few
J gene: TRBJ2-7